The clone carrying this T cell receptor beta chain was seen more than once but under ten times. This sample was included in a study of CD8+ T cells in alopecia areata. Treatment meaning: oral pan-JAK inhibitor, 5-10 mg twice daily. The V and J ends lost 0 bases and 5 bases respectively, with 10 bases between them. The CDR3 spans 13 residues. Germline-derived CDR1 and CDR2 are SQVTM and ANQGSEA. The authors extracted RNA and reverse transcribed it into cDNA as the sequencing template. TCRdb's copy holds only in-frame clones and misses some; the assay was immunoSEQ multiplex PCR. The table lists about 140,000 clones, roughly 52% of them singletons.

The sequencing here drew on CD8+ T cells sorted from blood, taken at week 4, from a patient treated with tofacitinib. The V gene is TRBV29-1, the J gene TRBJ2-5; no firm D call. This clonotype was obtained from a human donor with alopecia areata. CDR3 sequence (DNA): TGCAGCGTTGAAGATTTGCGAAGGGAGACCCAGTACTTC. It translates to CSVEDLRRETQYF.